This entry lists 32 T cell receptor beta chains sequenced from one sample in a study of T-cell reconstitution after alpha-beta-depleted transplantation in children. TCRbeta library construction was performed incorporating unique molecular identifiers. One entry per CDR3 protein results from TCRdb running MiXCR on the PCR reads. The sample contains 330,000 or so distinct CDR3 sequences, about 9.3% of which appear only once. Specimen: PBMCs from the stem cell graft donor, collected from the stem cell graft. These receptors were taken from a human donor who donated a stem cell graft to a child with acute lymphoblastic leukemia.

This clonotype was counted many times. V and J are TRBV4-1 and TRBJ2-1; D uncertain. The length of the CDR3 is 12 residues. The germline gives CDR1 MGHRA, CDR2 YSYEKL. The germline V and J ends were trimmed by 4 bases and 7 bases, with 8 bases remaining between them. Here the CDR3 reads CASSPLGNEQFF. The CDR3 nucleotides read TGCGCCAGCAGCCCATTAGGGAATGAGCAGTTCTTC.

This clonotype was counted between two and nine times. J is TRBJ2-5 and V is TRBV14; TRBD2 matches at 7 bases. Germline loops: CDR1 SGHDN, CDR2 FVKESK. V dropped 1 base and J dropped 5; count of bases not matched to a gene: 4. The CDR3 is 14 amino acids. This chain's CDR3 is CASSQVGRQETQYF. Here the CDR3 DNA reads TGTGCCAGCAGCCAAGTCGGGAGGCAGGAGACCCAGTACTTC.

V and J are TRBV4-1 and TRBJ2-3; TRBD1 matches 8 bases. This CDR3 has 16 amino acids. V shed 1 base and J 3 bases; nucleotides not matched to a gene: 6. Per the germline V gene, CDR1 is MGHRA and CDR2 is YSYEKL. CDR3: CASSQVQQGVTDTQYF. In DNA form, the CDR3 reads TGCGCCAGCAGCCAAGTTCAACAGGGGGTGACAGATACGCAGTATTTT.

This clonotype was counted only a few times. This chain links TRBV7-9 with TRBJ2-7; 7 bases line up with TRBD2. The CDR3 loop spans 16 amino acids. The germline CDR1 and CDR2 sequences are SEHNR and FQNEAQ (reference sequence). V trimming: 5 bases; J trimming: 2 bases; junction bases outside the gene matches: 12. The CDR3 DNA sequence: TGTGCCAGCAGCCAAATTTTAACGGGAGGTACCTACGAGCAGTACTTC. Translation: CASSQILTGGTYEQYF.

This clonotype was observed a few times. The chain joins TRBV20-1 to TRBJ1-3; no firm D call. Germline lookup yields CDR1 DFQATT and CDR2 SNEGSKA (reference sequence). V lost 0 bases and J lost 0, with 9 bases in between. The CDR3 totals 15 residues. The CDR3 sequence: CSARDGHLSGNTIYF. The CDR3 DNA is TGCAGTGCTAGAGATGGGCACCTCTCTGGAAACACCATATATTTT.

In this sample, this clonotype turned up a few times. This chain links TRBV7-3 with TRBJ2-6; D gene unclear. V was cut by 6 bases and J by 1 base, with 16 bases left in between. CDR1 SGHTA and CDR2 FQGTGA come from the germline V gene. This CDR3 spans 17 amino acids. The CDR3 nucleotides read TGTGCCAGCAGTTCCTCCCCGGTCCGGTCTGGGGCCAACGTCCTGACTTTC. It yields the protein CASSSSPVRSGANVLTF. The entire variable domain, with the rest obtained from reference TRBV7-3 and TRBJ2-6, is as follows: GAGVSQTPSNKVTEKGKYVELRCDPISGHTALYWYRQSLGQGPEFLIYFQGTGAADDSGLPNDRFFAVRPEGSVSTLKIQRTERGDSAVYLCASSSSPVRSGANVLTFGAGSRLTVL.

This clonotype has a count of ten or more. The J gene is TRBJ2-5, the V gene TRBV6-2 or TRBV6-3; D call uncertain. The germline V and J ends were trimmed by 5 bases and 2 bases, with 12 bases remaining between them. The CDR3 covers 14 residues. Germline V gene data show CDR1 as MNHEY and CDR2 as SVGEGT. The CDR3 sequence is CASSHTAGQETQYF. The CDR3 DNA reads TGTGCCAGCAGTCATACGGCAGGTCAAGAGACCCAGTACTTC.

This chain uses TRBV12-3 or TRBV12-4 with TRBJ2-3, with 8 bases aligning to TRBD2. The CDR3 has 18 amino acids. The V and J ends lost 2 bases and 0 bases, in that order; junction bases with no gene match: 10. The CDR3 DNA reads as TGTGCCAGCAGTTTACCCCCTAGCGGGCCTCCTAGCACAGATACGCAGTATTTT. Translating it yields CASSLPPSGPPSTDTQYF.

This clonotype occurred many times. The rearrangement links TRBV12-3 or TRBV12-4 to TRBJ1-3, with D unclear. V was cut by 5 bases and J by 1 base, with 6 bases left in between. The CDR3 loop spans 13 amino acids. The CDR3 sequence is CASSRESGNTIYF. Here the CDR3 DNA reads TGTGCCAGCAGTAGGGAGTCTGGAAACACCATATATTTT.

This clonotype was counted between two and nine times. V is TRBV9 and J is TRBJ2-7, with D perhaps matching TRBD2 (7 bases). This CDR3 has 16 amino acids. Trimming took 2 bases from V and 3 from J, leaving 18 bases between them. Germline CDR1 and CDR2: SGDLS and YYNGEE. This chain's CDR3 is CASSVGGAGHLYEQYF. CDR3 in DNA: TGTGCCAGCAGCGTTGGGGGGGCGGGACATCTCTACGAGCAGTACTTC.

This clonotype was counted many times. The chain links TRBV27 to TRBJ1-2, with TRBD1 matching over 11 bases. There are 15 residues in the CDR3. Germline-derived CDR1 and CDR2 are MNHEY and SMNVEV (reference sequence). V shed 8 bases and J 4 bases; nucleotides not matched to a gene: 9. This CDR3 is CASRRTGGIFYGYTF. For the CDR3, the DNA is TGTGCCAGCCGCCGGACAGGGGGCATCTTCTATGGCTACACCTTC.

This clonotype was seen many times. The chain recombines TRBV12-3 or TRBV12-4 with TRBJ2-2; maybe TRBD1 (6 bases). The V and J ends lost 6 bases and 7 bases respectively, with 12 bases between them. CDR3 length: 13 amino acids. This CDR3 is CASRGPGDGELFF. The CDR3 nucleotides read TGTGCCAGCAGAGGGCCAGGGGACGGGGAGCTGTTTTTT.

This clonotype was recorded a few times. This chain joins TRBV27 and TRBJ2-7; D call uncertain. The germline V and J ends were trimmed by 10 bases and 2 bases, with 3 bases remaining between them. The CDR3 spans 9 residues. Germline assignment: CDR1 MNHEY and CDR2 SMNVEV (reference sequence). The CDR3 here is CATPYEQYF. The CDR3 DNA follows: TGTGCCACCCCCTACGAGCAGTACTTC.

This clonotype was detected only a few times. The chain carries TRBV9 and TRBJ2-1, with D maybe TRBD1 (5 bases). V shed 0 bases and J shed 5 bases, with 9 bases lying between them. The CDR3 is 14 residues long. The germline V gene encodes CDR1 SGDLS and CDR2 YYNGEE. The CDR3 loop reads CASSVGSGNNEQFF. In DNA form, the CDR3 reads TGTGCCAGCAGCGTAGGGTCAGGGAACAATGAGCAGTTCTTC.

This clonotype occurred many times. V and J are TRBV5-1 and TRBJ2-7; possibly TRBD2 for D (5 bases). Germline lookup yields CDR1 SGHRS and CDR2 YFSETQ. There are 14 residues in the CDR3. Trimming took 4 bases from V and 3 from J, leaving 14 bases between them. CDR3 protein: CASSRGTVDYEQYF. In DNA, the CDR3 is TGCGCCAGCAGCCGGGGAACAGTGGACTACGAGCAGTACTTC.

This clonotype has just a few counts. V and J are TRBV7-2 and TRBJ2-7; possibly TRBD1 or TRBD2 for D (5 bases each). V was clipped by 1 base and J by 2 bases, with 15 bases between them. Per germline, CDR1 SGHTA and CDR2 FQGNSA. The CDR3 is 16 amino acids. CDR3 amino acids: CASSLEWGGLTYEQYF. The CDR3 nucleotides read TGTGCCAGCAGCTTAGAATGGGGCGGGCTAACCTACGAGCAGTACTTC.

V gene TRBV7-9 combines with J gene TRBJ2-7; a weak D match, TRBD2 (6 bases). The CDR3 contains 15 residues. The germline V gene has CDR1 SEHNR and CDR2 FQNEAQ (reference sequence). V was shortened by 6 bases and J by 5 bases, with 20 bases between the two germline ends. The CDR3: CASSPTRGAGNEQYF. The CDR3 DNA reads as TGTGCCAGCAGTCCGACGCGGGGCGCCGGTAACGAGCAGTACTTC.

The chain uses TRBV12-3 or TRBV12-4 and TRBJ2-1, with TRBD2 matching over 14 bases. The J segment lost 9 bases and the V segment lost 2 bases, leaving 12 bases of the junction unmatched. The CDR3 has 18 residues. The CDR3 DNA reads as TGTGCCAGCAGTTTAAGTGGGACTAGCGGGAGAGCTTACGCTGAGCAGTTCTTC. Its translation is CASSLSGTSGRAYAEQFF.

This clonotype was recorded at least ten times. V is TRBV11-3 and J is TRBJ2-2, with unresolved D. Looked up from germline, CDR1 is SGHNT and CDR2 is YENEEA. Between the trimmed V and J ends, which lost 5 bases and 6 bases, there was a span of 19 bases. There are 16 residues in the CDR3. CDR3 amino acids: CASSPRFLLEPGELFF. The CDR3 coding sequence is TGTGCCAGCAGCCCAAGATTCCTTCTGGAGCCCGGGGAGCTGTTTTTT.

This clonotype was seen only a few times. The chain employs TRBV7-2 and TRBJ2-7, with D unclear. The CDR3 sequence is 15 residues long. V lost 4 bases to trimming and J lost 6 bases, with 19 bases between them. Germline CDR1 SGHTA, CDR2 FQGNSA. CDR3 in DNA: TGTGCCAGCAGCTCTGCCATTGGTTCTTTGGGCGAGCAGTACTTC. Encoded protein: CASSSAIGSLGEQYF.

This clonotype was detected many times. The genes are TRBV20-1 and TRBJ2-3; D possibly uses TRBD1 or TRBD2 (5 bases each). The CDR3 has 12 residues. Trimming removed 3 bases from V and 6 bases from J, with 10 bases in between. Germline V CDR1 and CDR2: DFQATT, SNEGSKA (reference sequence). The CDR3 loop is CSARQGADTQYF. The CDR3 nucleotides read TGCAGTGCTAGGCAGGGAGCCGATACGCAGTATTTT.

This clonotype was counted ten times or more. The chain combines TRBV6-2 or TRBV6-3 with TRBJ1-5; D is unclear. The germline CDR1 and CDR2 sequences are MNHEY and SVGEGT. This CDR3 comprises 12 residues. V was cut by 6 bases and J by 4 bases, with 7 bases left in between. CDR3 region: CASSTGNQPQHF. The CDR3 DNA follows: TGTGCCAGCAGCACGGGTAATCAGCCCCAGCATTTT.

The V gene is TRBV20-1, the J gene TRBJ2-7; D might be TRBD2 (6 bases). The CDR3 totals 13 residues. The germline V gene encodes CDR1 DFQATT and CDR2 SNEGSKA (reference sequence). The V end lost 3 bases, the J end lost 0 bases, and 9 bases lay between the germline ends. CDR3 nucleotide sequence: TGCAGTGCTAGGTGGGGGGTCTCCTACGAGCAGTACTTC. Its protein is CSARWGVSYEQYF.

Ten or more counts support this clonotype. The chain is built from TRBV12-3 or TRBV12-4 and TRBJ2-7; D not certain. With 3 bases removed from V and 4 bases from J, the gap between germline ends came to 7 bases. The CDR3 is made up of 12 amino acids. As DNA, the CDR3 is TGTGCCAGCAGTTTCGTGGGATACGAGCAGTACTTC. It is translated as CASSFVGYEQYF.

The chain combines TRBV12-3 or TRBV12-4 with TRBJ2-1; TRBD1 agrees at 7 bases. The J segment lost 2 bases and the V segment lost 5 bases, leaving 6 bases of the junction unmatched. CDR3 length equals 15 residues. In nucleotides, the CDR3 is TGTGCCAGCAGTCGATCCGGGACAGCCTACAATGAGCAGTTCTTC. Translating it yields CASSRSGTAYNEQFF.

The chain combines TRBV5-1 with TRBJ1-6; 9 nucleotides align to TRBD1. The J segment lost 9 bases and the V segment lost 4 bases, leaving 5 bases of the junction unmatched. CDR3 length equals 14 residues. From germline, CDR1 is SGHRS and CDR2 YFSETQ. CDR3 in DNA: TGCGCCAGCAGCACAGGGGGCTGGGGTTCACCCCTCCACTTT. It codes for CASSTGGWGSPLHF.

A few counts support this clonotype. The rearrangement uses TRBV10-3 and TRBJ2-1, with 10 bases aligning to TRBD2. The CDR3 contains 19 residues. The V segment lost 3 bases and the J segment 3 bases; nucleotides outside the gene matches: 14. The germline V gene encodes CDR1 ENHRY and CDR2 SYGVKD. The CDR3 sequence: CAISDPSGSGGKGYNEQFF. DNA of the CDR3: TGTGCCATCAGTGACCCTAGCGGGAGTGGGGGTAAGGGCTACAATGAGCAGTTCTTC.

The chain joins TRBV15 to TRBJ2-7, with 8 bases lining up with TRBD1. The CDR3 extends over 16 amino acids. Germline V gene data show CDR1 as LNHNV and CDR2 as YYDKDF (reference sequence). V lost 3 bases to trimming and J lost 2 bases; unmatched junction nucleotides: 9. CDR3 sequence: CATSRLPGQATYEQYF. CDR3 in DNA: TGTGCCACCAGCAGGTTACCGGGACAGGCAACCTACGAGCAGTACTTC.

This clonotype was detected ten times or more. The CDR3: CASSQDLHSSYNEQFF. In nucleotides, the CDR3 is TGCGCCAGCAGCCAAGATCTTCACTCCTCCTACAATGAGCAGTTCTTC. The rearrangement joins TRBV4-1 to TRBJ2-1; D gene uncertain. Trimming took off 0 bases at V and 0 bases at J, with 9 bases between the two ends. The CDR3 totals 16 residues. CDR1 and CDR2 (germline): MGHRA, YSYEKL.

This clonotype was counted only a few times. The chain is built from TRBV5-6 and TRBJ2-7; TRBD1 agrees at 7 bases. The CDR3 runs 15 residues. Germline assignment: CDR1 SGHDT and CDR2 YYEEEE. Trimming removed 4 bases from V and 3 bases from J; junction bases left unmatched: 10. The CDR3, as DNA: TGTGCCAGCAGCGGGTGGGACAGCGCCCGCTACGAGCAGTACTTC. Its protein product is CASSGWDSARYEQYF.

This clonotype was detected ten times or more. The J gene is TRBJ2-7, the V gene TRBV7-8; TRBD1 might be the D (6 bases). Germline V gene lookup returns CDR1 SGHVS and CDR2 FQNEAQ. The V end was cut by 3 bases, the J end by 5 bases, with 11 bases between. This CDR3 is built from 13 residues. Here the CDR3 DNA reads TGTGCCAGCAGCTTTCAGAACAGGGACGAGCAGTACTTC. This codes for CASSFQNRDEQYF.

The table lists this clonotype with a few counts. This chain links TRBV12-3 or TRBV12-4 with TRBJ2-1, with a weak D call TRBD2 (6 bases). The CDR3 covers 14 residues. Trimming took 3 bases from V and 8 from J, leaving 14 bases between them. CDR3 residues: CASSFTGVGDEQFF. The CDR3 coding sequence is TGTGCCAGCAGTTTTACGGGGGTAGGGGATGAGCAGTTCTTC.